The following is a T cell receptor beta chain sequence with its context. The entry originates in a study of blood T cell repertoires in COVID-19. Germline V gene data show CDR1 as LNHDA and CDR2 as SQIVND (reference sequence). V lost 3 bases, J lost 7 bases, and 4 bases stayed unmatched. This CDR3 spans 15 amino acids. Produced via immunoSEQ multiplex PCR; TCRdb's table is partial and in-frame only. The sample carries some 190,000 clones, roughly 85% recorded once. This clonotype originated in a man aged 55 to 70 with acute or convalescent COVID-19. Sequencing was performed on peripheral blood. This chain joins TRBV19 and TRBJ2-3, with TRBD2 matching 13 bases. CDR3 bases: TGTGCCAGTAGTATGGGACTAGCGGGACAATATACGCAGTATTTT. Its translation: CASSMGLAGQYTQYF.